This is a list of T cell receptor beta chains from one sample in a study of T cell responses to AZD1222 COVID-19 vaccine. Some clones are missing from TCRdb's copy, which holds only in-frame ones; the method was immunoSEQ multiplex PCR. The sample has about 190,000 clones, 90% to 95% seen once. The specimen was peripheral blood, collected 28 days after the second dose of the MenACWY control vaccine. These receptors were taken from an adult who received the MenACWY meningococcal vaccine as a control. Both conserved end residues are part of each CDR3. The order of the fields is D gene, V gene, J gene, clone size, CDR3 protein, CDR3 DNA. D genes are given only for firm matches. A row's size may be missing; if present it is once, few, many or a size class.

d_call: .
v_call: TRBV18
j_call: TRBJ2-7
clone_size: .
cdr3_aa: CASSPTGSYEQYF
cdr3_nt: TGTGCCAGCTCACCAACGGGATCCTACGAGCAGTACTTC

d_call: .
v_call: TRBV6-5
j_call: TRBJ1-1
clone_size: .
cdr3_aa: CASFGFFSGATEAFF
cdr3_nt: TGTGCCAGCTTCGGATTTTTCTCAGGGGCCACTGAAGCTTTCTTT

d_call: TRBD1
v_call: TRBV15
j_call: TRBJ2-7
clone_size: .
cdr3_aa: CATSSAGTGVYEQYF
cdr3_nt: TGTGCCACCAGCAGCGCCGGGACAGGGGTATACGAGCAGTACTTC

d_call: TRBD1
v_call: TRBV11-2
j_call: TRBJ1-4
clone_size: .
cdr3_aa: CASSPRTGGDEKLFF
cdr3_nt: TGTGCCAGCAGCCCTAGGACAGGGGGGGATGAAAAACTGTTTTTT

d_call: .
v_call: TRBV7-9
j_call: TRBJ2-1
clone_size: .
cdr3_aa: CASRGSYNEQFF
cdr3_nt: TGTGCCAGTAGGGGGAGCTACAATGAGCAGTTCTTC

d_call: .
v_call: TRBV6-5
j_call: TRBJ1-6
clone_size: .
cdr3_aa: CASRRRGGTPLHF
cdr3_nt: TGTGCCAGCAGAAGAAGAGGAGGGACCCCCCTCCACTTT

d_call: .
v_call: TRBV11-2
j_call: TRBJ1-1
clone_size: .
cdr3_aa: CASSRGTGLMNTEAFF
cdr3_nt: TGTGCCAGCAGCAGGGGAACCGGCTTAATGAACACTGAAGCTTTCTTT

d_call: TRBD2
v_call: TRBV18
j_call: TRBJ2-5
clone_size: .
cdr3_aa: CASSRRVAGEGETQYF
cdr3_nt: TGTGCCAGCTCACGTCGGGTAGCGGGAGAAGGAGAGACCCAGTACTTC

d_call: TRBD2
v_call: TRBV6-5
j_call: TRBJ2-3
clone_size: .
cdr3_aa: CASSREGYTDTQYF
cdr3_nt: TGTGCCAGCAGCCGGGAGGGCTACACAGATACGCAGTATTTT

d_call: .
v_call: TRBV5-6
j_call: TRBJ1-3
clone_size: .
cdr3_aa: CASSFWPARGSGNTIYF
cdr3_nt: TGTGCCAGCAGCTTTTGGCCGGCCCGCGGGTCTGGAAACACCATATATTTT

d_call: TRBD1
v_call: TRBV11-2
j_call: TRBJ1-2
clone_size: .
cdr3_aa: CASSLGRGTGDRYGYTF
cdr3_nt: TGTGCCAGCAGCTTAGGACGTGGGACAGGGGATCGATATGGCTACACCTTC

d_call: TRBD1
v_call: TRBV5-1
j_call: TRBJ2-5
clone_size: .
cdr3_aa: CASRSSGQGGETQYF
cdr3_nt: TGCGCCAGCAGGAGTTCAGGACAGGGAGGAGAGACCCAGTACTTC

d_call: .
v_call: TRBV28
j_call: TRBJ1-1
clone_size: .
cdr3_aa: CASSFIAGIEAFF
cdr3_nt: TGTGCCAGCAGTTTTATTGCAGGCATTGAAGCTTTCTTT

d_call: .
v_call: TRBV2
j_call: TRBJ1-1
clone_size: once
cdr3_aa: CASRDSTNTEAFF
cdr3_nt: TGTGCCAGCAGGGACAGCACGAACACTGAAGCTTTCTTT

d_call: .
v_call: TRBV3-1/TRBV3-2
j_call: TRBJ1-1
clone_size: .
cdr3_aa: CASSHNSGTEAFF
cdr3_nt: TGTGCCAGCAGCCATAACTCCGGGACTGAAGCTTTCTTT

d_call: .
v_call: TRBV7-9
j_call: TRBJ1-3
clone_size: few
cdr3_aa: CASSSTGTGNTIYF
cdr3_nt: TGTGCCAGCAGCTCAACAGGGACTGGAAACACCATATATTTT

d_call: .
v_call: TRBV19
j_call: TRBJ1-6
clone_size: .
cdr3_aa: CASSEATNSPLHF
cdr3_nt: TGTGCCAGTAGTGAAGCTACTAATTCACCCCTCCACTTT

d_call: TRBD2
v_call: TRBV19
j_call: TRBJ2-1
clone_size: .
cdr3_aa: CATLAGGGFYNEQFF
cdr3_nt: TGTGCCACCTTAGCGGGAGGGGGATTCTACAATGAGCAGTTCTTC

d_call: .
v_call: TRBV10-1
j_call: TRBJ1-5
clone_size: .
cdr3_aa: CARIPGYSNQPQHF
cdr3_nt: TGCGCCAGGATCCCAGGATATAGCAATCAGCCCCAGCATTTT

d_call: TRBD1
v_call: TRBV19
j_call: TRBJ2-1
clone_size: .
cdr3_aa: CASRTAGTGGLSSYNEQFF
cdr3_nt: TGTGCCAGTAGAACAGCCGGGACAGGGGGTCTATCATCCTACAATGAGCAGTTCTTC

d_call: .
v_call: TRBV6-4
j_call: TRBJ2-1
clone_size: .
cdr3_aa: CASRGDEDEQFF
cdr3_nt: TGTGCCAGCAGGGGGGACGAGGATGAGCAGTTCTTC

d_call: .
v_call: TRBV4-3
j_call: TRBJ1-5
clone_size: .
cdr3_aa: CASSQDNAGIQPQHF
cdr3_nt: TGCGCCAGCAGCCAAGATAATGCGGGGATTCAGCCCCAGCATTTT

d_call: .
v_call: TRBV7-2
j_call: TRBJ1-3
clone_size: .
cdr3_aa: CASSSSGPNSGNTIYF
cdr3_nt: TGTGCCAGCAGCTCCTCCGGGCCCAACTCTGGAAACACCATATATTTT

d_call: TRBD2
v_call: TRBV2
j_call: TRBJ2-3
clone_size: few
cdr3_aa: CASSGASGSGRDTQYF
cdr3_nt: TGTGCCAGCAGTGGGGCTAGCGGGAGCGGTCGTGATACGCAGTATTTT

d_call: TRBD1
v_call: TRBV5-1
j_call: TRBJ2-1
clone_size: .
cdr3_aa: CASVLGGQGAHNEQFF
cdr3_nt: TGCGCCAGCGTTCTGGGCGGGCAGGGGGCGCACAATGAGCAGTTCTTC

d_call: TRBD1
v_call: TRBV27
j_call: TRBJ2-2
clone_size: .
cdr3_aa: CASSTTGGWELFF
cdr3_nt: TGTGCCAGCAGTACGACAGGGGGGTGGGAGCTGTTTTTT

d_call: .
v_call: TRBV12-5
j_call: TRBJ1-4
clone_size: .
cdr3_aa: CASGLDSSGGGEKLFF
cdr3_nt: TGTGCTAGTGGTTTAGATTCGAGCGGGGGAGGTGAAAAACTGTTTTTT

d_call: .
v_call: TRBV6-6
j_call: TRBJ1-2
clone_size: .
cdr3_aa: CASSSSSSGYTF
cdr3_nt: TGTGCCAGCAGTTCCTCCTCGTCGGGCTACACCTTC

d_call: TRBD2
v_call: TRBV7-2
j_call: TRBJ2-1
clone_size: .
cdr3_aa: CASSSGLAGGGNEQFF
cdr3_nt: TGTGCCAGCAGCTCGGGACTAGCGGGAGGAGGGAATGAGCAGTTCTTC

d_call: .
v_call: TRBV27
j_call: TRBJ1-2
clone_size: .
cdr3_aa: CASSPGGRDYGYTF
cdr3_nt: TGTGCCAGCAGCCCGGGGGGGAGGGACTATGGCTACACCTTC

d_call: .
v_call: TRBV7-9
j_call: TRBJ2-3
clone_size: .
cdr3_aa: CASSLSTSPTDTQYF
cdr3_nt: TGTGCCAGCAGCTTGAGTACCAGCCCCACAGATACGCAGTATTTT

d_call: .
v_call: TRBV29-1
j_call: TRBJ2-3
clone_size: .
cdr3_aa: CSVVRPSATDTQYF
cdr3_nt: TGCAGCGTTGTAAGGCCCTCGGCGACAGATACGCAGTATTTT

d_call: .
v_call: TRBV21-1
j_call: TRBJ1-5
clone_size: .
cdr3_aa: CASSKEKEYQHF
cdr3_nt: TGTGCCAGCAGCAAAGAAAAGGAGTACCAGCATTTT

d_call: TRBD2
v_call: TRBV4-2
j_call: TRBJ2-4
clone_size: .
cdr3_aa: CASSQDWSRGGRSPNIQYF
cdr3_nt: TGTGCCAGCAGCCAAGATTGGTCTAGGGGCGGGAGGTCGCCAAACATTCAGTACTTC

d_call: .
v_call: TRBV24-1
j_call: TRBJ2-3
clone_size: .
cdr3_aa: CATTGPSTDTQYF
cdr3_nt: TGTGCCACCACCGGGCCCAGCACAGATACGCAGTATTTT

d_call: TRBD1
v_call: TRBV30
j_call: TRBJ1-6
clone_size: once
cdr3_aa: CAWSLGQENSPLHF
cdr3_nt: TGTGCCTGGAGTCTCGGACAGGAAAATTCACCCCTCCACTTT

d_call: .
v_call: TRBV3-1/TRBV3-2
j_call: TRBJ1-6
clone_size: .
cdr3_aa: CASSQGRAASPLHF
cdr3_nt: TGTGCCAGCAGCCAAGGCAGGGCCGCCTCACCCCTCCACTTT

d_call: .
v_call: TRBV19
j_call: TRBJ1-5
clone_size: .
cdr3_aa: CASSIGRVGNQPQHF
cdr3_nt: TGTGCCAGTAGTATCGGCAGGGTGGGCAATCAGCCCCAGCATTTT

d_call: .
v_call: TRBV29-1
j_call: TRBJ2-5
clone_size: .
cdr3_aa: CSVAGVGETQYF
cdr3_nt: TGCAGCGTTGCAGGGGTCGGCGAGACCCAGTACTTC

d_call: .
v_call: TRBV7-9
j_call: TRBJ1-5
clone_size: .
cdr3_aa: CASSLQGSNQPQHF
cdr3_nt: TGTGCCAGCAGCTTACAGGGGAGCAATCAGCCCCAGCATTTT

d_call: .
v_call: TRBV28
j_call: TRBJ2-5
clone_size: .
cdr3_aa: CASSLIAGPFQETQYF
cdr3_nt: TGTGCCAGCAGTTTAATTGCGGGGCCATTCCAAGAGACCCAGTACTTC

d_call: TRBD2
v_call: TRBV9
j_call: TRBJ2-1
clone_size: .
cdr3_aa: CASSVGLAGHNGQFF
cdr3_nt: TGTGCCAGCAGCGTAGGACTAGCGGGACACAATGGGCAGTTCTTC

d_call: .
v_call: TRBV24-1
j_call: TRBJ2-4
clone_size: once
cdr3_aa: CATSGGAAKNIQYF
cdr3_nt: TGTGCCACCAGTGGAGGGGCTGCCAAAAACATTCAGTACTTC

d_call: .
v_call: TRBV3-1/TRBV3-2
j_call: TRBJ2-7
clone_size: .
cdr3_aa: CASSQEQVSSYEQYF
cdr3_nt: TGTGCCAGCAGCCAAGAACAAGTGAGCTCCTACGAGCAGTACTTC